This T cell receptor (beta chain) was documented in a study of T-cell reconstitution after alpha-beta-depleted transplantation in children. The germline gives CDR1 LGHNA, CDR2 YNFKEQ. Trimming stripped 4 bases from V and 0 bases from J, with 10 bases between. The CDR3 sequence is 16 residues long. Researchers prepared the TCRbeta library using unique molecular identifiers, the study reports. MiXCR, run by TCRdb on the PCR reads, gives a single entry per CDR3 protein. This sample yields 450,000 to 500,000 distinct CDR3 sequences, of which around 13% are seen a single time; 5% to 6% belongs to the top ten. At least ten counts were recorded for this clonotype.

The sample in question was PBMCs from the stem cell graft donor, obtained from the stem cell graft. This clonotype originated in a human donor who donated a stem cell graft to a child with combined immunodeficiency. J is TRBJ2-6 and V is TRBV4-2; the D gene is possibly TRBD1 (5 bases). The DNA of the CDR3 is TGTGCCAGCAGCCCGAGAGACAGCTCTGGGGCCAACGTCCTGACTTTC. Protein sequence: CASSPRDSSGANVLTF.